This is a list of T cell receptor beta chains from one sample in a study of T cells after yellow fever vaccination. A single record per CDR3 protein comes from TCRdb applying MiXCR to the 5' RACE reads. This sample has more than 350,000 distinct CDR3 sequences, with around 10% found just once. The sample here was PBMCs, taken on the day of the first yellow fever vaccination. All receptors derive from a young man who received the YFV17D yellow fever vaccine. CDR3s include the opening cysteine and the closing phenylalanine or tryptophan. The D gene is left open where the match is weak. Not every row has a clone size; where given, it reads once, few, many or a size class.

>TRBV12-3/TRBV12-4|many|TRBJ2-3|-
CASSLAGYTQYF
TGTGCCAGCAGTTTGGCGGGGTATACGCAGTATTTT
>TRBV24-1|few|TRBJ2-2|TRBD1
CATSDIGPRQGGNTGELFF
TGTGCCACCAGTGATATTGGACCCCGACAGGGCGGGAACACCGGGGAGCTGTTTTTT
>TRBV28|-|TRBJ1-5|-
CASSSFLPGQPQHF
TGTGCCAGCAGCTCATTCCTGCCGGGCCAGCCCCAGCATTTT
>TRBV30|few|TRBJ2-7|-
CAWRTDGASYEQYF
TGTGCCTGGAGGACGGATGGGGCGTCCTACGAGCAGTACTTC
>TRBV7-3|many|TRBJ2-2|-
CASSFWGPQGGELFF
TGTGCCAGCAGCTTTTGGGGGCCCCAAGGCGGGGAGCTGTTTTTT
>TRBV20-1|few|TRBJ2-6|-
CSARAGRSGANVLTF
TGCAGTGCTAGAGCGGGACGCTCTGGGGCCAACGTCCTGACTTTC
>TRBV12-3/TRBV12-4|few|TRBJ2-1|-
CASSPRTASNEQFF
TGTGCCAGCAGTCCTCGGACAGCTTCCAATGAGCAGTTCTTC
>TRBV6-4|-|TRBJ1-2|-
CASSDSGQYGYTF
TGTGCCAGCAGTGACTCCGGACAGTATGGCTACACCTTC
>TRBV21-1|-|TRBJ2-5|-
CASILRGGPGWTQYF
TGTGCCAGCATCCTCCGGGGGGGCCCCGGTTGGACCCAGTACTTC
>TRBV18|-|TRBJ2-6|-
CASSLMTGTPGANVLTF
TGTGCCAGCTCACTAATGACAGGGACTCCTGGGGCCAACGTCCTGACTTTC
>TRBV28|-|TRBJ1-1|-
CASSAGYDGMGAFF
TGTGCCAGCAGTGCCGGTTATGACGGCATGGGGGCTTTCTTT
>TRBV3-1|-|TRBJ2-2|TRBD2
CASSPRHGLAKTGELFF
TGTGCCAGCAGCCCCCGACATGGACTAGCAAAGACCGGGGAGCTGTTTTTT
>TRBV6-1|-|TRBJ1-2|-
CASRAILAPYGYTF
TGTGCCAGCAGGGCCATATTGGCCCCCTATGGCTACACCTTC
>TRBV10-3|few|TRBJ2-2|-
CAISEARGELFF
TGTGCCATCAGTGAGGCACGAGGGGAGCTGTTTTTT
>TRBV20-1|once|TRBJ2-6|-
CSAREQGSGANVLTF
TGCAGTGCTAGAGAGCAGGGTTCTGGGGCCAACGTCCTGACTTTC